The source of this TCR beta chain is a study of response to subunit inactivated influenza vaccine. The CDR3 spans 14 residues. Germline-derived CDR1 and CDR2 are DFQATT and SNEGSKA (reference sequence). The V end lost 2 bases, the J end lost 0 bases, and 10 bases lay between the germline ends. TCRdb reprocessed the RT-PCR reads via MiXCR and lists one record per CDR3 protein. Of almost 600,000 distinct CDR3 sequences in the sample, 11% to 15% are singletons; the top ten hold over 8.5%. This clonotype occurred a few times. The starting material was PBMCs from blood, obtained 11 to 12 days after vaccination. This clonotype originated in a man in his fifties or sixties who received an inactivated influenza vaccine. The gene calls are TRBV20-1 and TRBJ2-5, with D unresolved. The CDR3 sequence: CSARSTIDQETQYF. The CDR3 DNA is TGCAGTGCTAGATCAACTATAGACCAAGAGACCCAGTACTTC.